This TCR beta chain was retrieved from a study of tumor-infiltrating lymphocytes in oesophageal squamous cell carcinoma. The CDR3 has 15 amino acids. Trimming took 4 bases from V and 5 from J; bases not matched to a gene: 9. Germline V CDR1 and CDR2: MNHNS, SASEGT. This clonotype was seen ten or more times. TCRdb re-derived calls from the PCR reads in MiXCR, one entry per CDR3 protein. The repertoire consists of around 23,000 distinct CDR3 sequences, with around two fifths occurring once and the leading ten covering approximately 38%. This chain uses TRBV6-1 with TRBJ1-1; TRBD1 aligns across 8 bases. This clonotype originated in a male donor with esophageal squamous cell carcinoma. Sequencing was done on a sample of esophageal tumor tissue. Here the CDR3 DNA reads TGTGCCAGCAGTGTTGGAGACAGGGGTGGTACTGAAGCTTTCTTT. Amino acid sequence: CASSVGDRGGTEAFF.